This T cell receptor beta chain was sequenced in a study of Graves' ophthalmopathy and Graves' hyperthyroidism. Notes on the study in general: With about 87% sensitivity and around 80% specificity, a 13-signature model separated ophthalmopathy from stable hyperthyroidism.

Trimming stripped 6 bases from V and 5 bases from J, with 13 bases between. The CDR3 covers 14 residues. Germline V CDR1 and CDR2: MNHEY, SMNVEV (reference sequence). TCR beta CDR3 regions were amplified from RNA transcripts. RT-PCR in the first round used HTBI primers; a second-round multiplex PCR followed. TCRdb re-analysed the multiplex PCR reads in MiXCR, keeping a single row per CDR3 protein. Among a few hundred thousand distinct CDR3 sequences listed, under 45% were seen once. Researchers turned away patients with other autoimmune diseases, uncontrolled infections, pregnancy or lactation. Regarding this clonotype: The antigen remains undetermined.

The clonotype originates from an adult man with Graves' hyperthyroidism. The V gene is TRBV27, the J gene TRBJ1-4; D possibly corresponds to TRBD1 (6 bases). The sequenced sample consisted of peripheral blood or thyroid tissue (not recorded which). The CDR3, as DNA: TGTGCCAGCAGACAACAGGGAATAAATGAAAAACTGTTTTTT. This sequence encodes CASRQQGINEKLFF.